This T cell receptor beta chain was sequenced during a study of T cells in Graves' hyperthyroidism and ophthalmopathy. RNA transcripts served as the template for amplifying TCR beta CDR3 regions. The study used the HTBI primer set for a first-round RT-PCR of the TCR CDR3. TCRdb recomputed calls from the multiplex PCR reads with MiXCR, one row per CDR3 protein. There are around 400,000 distinct CDR3 sequences in the sample; around 25% occur only once, and around 70% lies in the top ten. This clonotype was detected only a few times. The target antigen is unknown. The V and J ends lost 8 bases and 0 bases respectively, with 17 bases between them. Looked up from germline, CDR1 is SNHLY and CDR2 is FYNNEI. This CDR3 is built from 15 residues. The PBMCs were sourced from fresh peripheral blood (around 9.9 ml). Points from the study as a whole: Ophthalmopathy onset followed model prediction by a median approximately 5.9 months.

This TCR came from a man aged 45-60 years with Graves' hyperthyroidism. Sequencing was done on a sample of blood. This chain uses TRBV2 with TRBJ2-7; D may match TRBD1 or TRBD2 (5 bases each). The CDR3 here is CASRTGASSSYEQYF. DNA for the CDR3: TGTGCCAGCCGAACCGGGGCTTCAAGCTCCTACGAGCAGTACTTC.